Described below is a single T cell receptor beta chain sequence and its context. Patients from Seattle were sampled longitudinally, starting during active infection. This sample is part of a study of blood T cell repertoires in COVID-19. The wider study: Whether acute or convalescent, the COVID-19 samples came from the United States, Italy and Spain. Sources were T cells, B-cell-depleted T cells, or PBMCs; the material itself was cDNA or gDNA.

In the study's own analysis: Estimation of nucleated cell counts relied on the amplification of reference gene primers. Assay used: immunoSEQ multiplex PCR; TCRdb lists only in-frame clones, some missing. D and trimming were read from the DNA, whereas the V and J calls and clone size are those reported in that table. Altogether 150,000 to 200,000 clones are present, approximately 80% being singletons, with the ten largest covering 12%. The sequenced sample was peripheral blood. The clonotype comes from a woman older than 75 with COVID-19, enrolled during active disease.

The CDR3 is CASSIDSRFYEQYF. DNA of the CDR3: TGTGCCAGCAGTATCGACAGCCGATTCTACGAGCAGTACTTC. The V call is TRBV6-1, the J call TRBJ2-7; D may be TRBD1 (5 bases). Germline CDR1 and CDR2: MNHNS and SASEGT. The CDR3 has 14 residues. V was trimmed by 5 bases and J by 3 bases, leaving 14 bases between them.